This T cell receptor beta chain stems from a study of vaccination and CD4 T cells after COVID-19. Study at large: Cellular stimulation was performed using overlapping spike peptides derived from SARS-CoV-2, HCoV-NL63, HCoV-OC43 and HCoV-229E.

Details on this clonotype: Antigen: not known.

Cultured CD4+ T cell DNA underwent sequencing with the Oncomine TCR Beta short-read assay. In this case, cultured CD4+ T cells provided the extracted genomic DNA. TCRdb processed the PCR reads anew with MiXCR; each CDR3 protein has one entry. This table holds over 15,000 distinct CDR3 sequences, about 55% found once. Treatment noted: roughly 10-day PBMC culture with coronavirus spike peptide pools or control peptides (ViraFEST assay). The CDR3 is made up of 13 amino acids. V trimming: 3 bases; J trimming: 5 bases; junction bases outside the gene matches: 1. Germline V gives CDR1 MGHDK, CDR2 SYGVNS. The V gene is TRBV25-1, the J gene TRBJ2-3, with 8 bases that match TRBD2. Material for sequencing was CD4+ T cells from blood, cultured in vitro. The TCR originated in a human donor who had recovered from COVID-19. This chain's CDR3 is CASSELAGDTQYF. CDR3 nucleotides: TGTGCCAGCAGTGAGCTAGCGGGAGATACGCAGTATTTT.